A single sample is the source of the 12 T cell receptor beta chains below, sequenced in a study of blood T cells in healthy people across ages. Together with a sample-barcoded 5' primer, a J-beta primer mix was included in a second PCR lasting roughly 6 to 12 cycles. Using its own MiXCR run on the 5' RACE reads, TCRdb lists one record per CDR3 protein. The repertoire includes about 970,000 distinct CDR3 sequences, roughly half of them detected once, and about 22% sits in the top ten. Sequencing was done on a sample of blood. The receptors were gathered from a woman in her sixties in good health.

The rearrangement uses TRBV2 and TRBJ2-7; 9 bases line up with TRBD1. J lost 4 bases, V lost 6 bases, and 13 bases had no gene match. CDR1 is SNHLY, CDR2 FYNNEI, per germline. CDR3 length equals 16 residues. CDR3 sequence: CASSSIGGTGSYEQYF. CDR3 nucleotides: TGTGCCAGCAGCTCGATAGGTGGGACAGGGTCTTACGAGCAGTACTTC.

The chain carries TRBV6-6 and TRBJ2-7; D might be TRBD1 or TRBD2, each matching 5 bases. Trimming stripped 3 bases from V and 3 bases from J, with 15 bases between. Germline loops: CDR1 MNHNY, CDR2 SVGAGI (reference sequence). The CDR3 runs 15 residues. CDR3 coding DNA: TGTGCCAGCAGTTATCAACAGGAACGGGGCTACGAGCAGTACTTC. Its translation: CASSYQQERGYEQYF.

J is TRBJ2-1 and V is TRBV5-5; no firm D call. The J call is doubtful: the DNA matches TRBJ2-7 better. Germline CDR1 SGHKS, CDR2 YYEKEE (reference sequence). This CDR3 comprises 15 residues. In DNA, the CDR3 is TGTGCCAGCAGCTTTCCCCTCACGACCTACAATGAGCAGTACTTC. Protein product: CASSFPLTTYNEQYF.

The chain carries TRBV19 and TRBJ1-2, with a tentative D call TRBD1 (6 bases). V lost 4 bases and J 4 bases, leaving 10 bases between the germline ends. Per germline, CDR1 LNHDA and CDR2 SQIVND (reference sequence). CDR3 length: 13 amino acids. The CDR3 spells CASSRDNLYGYTF. CDR3 nucleotide sequence: TGTGCCAGTAGTAGGGACAACCTCTATGGCTACACCTTC.

The gene calls are TRBV21-1 and TRBJ1-2. TRBV21-1 is described as a pseudogene. The CDR3 is 13 amino acids. Here the CDR3 DNA reads TGTGCCACCCGTTCCGGCCGAGACTATGGCTACACCTTC. Protein sequence: CATRSGRDYGYTF.

The chain has TRBV20-1 and TRBJ2-1, with TRBD2 identical over 9 bases. The J segment lost 0 bases and the V segment lost 0 bases, leaving 12 bases of the junction unmatched. The V gene's germline CDR1 is DFQATT and CDR2 SNEGSKA (reference sequence). The CDR3 loop spans 19 amino acids. Here the CDR3 reads CSARDYQREAPNSYNEQFF. CDR3 nucleotide sequence: TGCAGTGCTAGAGATTATCAGCGGGAGGCTCCCAACTCCTACAATGAGCAGTTCTTC.

The chain recombines TRBV6-1 with TRBJ2-1; 8 bases map to TRBD1. The CDR3 has 12 residues. Losses at the gene ends were 10 bases for V and 7 bases for J; bases not matched to a gene: 6. Germline V gene sequence: CDR1 MNHNS, CDR2 SASEGT. The CDR3 here is CATRQGRNEQFF. CDR3 sequence (DNA): TGTGCCACCCGACAGGGGAGGAATGAGCAGTTCTTC.

The chain combines TRBV11-2 with TRBJ1-6; the D gene is possibly TRBD1 (6 bases). The V gene lost 4 bases and the J gene lost 3 bases, with 13 bases spanning the gap. Germline V CDR1 and CDR2: SGHAT, FQNNGV. The CDR3 runs 16 residues. CDR3 nucleotide sequence: TGTGCCAGCAGCTCCACAGGGAATCTCTATAATTCACCCCTCCACTTT. This sequence encodes CASSSTGNLYNSPLHF.

The V and J genes are TRBV15 and TRBJ2-1, with D perhaps TRBD2 (7 bases). The germline V gene encodes CDR1 LNHNV and CDR2 YYDKDF (reference sequence). The CDR3 runs 19 residues. V was trimmed by 4 bases and J by 0 bases, leaving 22 bases between them. The CDR3 sequence is CATSIGGAGARGSYNEQFF. As DNA, the CDR3 is TGTGCCACCAGCATAGGTGGTGCGGGGGCCCGGGGCTCCTACAATGAGCAGTTCTTC.

This chain links TRBV12-3 or TRBV12-4 with TRBJ2-5; 8 bases fit TRBD1. V dropped 1 base and J dropped 5; count of bases not matched to a gene: 6. CDR3 length: 15 amino acids. The CDR3 DNA reads as TGTGCCAGCAGTTTAGGGACAGGGAGTCCCGAGACCCAGTACTTC. Translating it yields CASSLGTGSPETQYF.

A few counts support this clonotype. The chain couples TRBV5-4 to TRBJ2-3, with 9 bases identical to TRBD2. Germline V gene data show CDR1 as SGHNT and CDR2 as YYREEE (reference sequence). The length of the CDR3 is 17 residues. After removal of 4 bases from V and 6 bases from J, the junction contained 15 bases not matched to a gene. The CDR3, as DNA: TGTGCCAGCAGCCCGTCCGGGTGGGCTAGCGGGATGGATACGCAGTATTTT. It translates to CASSPSGWASGMDTQYF.

This clonotype appeared a few times. The chain has TRBV29-1 and TRBJ2-5, with TRBD1 identical over 8 bases. Trimming cost V 2 bases and J 4 bases; bases outside gene matches: 3. The V gene's germline CDR1 is SQVTM and CDR2 ANQGSEA. The CDR3 runs 13 residues. As DNA, the CDR3 is TGCAGCGTTGAACCAGGGGGCAGAGAGACCCAGTACTTC. It translates to CSVEPGGRETQYF.